This T cell receptor (beta chain) was obtained from a study of blood T cells in healthy people across ages (dated by TCRdb to between 2014 and 2017). Regarding the research as a whole: In model experiments, template switching captured about one uniquely barcoded TCR beta cDNA molecule for every two T cells. To track age-related changes in TCR beta repertoire diversity, the study relied on deep sequencing normalized with unique cDNA molecular identifiers. The donors were divided into four age groups: young (average around 15 years), middle-aged (about 40), aged (about 61) and long-lived (approximately 74). To avoid experimental bias, donors of different ages were spread randomly across the sequencing lanes. Two additional independent replicas of 1 million unique cDNA reads from the same blood draw were analyzed for two donors (one aged 18 to 30 and one aged 80 or older). The paper as a whole reports these results and caveats: Compared with the aged group, the long-lived group had more naive CD4+ T cells, fewer expanded clones and increased TCR diversity, suggesting age selection. Conclusive comparison of naive and antigen-experienced compartments was prevented by the profiling of bulk unsorted PBMCs. Observed TCR beta diversity per million T cells fell roughly linearly with age, and a significant reduction was already apparent by age roughly 40. Estimates of total diversity based on one million sequenced T cells were regarded as lower bounds and as underestimates. Because the CMV infection status of the donors was unknown, age-related changes in expanded clonotypes may potentially have been confounded. Observed TCR beta diversity correlated strongly with the percentage of naive T cells measured by flow cytometry.

With respect to this clonotype: The antigen it recognizes is unknown. A read error is likely, as this CDR3 ends without the conserved phenylalanine or tryptophan.

Library construction relied on 5' RACE. The listed sequencing device is Illumina HiSeq 2500. A second PCR of roughly 6 to 12 cycles was run with a J-beta primer mix and a sample-barcoded 5' primer. Each TCR beta cDNA molecule received a unique molecular identifier from a template-switch 5' adaptor carrying 12 random nucleotides. Each sample yielded at least 2.5 million CDR3-containing paired-end reads. First-strand cDNA was synthesized from all RNA with the Mint cDNA synthesis kit, primed by a TRBC-specific oligonucleotide. Following uracil-DNA glycosylase treatment, all cDNA underwent a first 18-cycle PCR with the universal primers M1SS and BC2_uni_R. Processing in the source paper ran as follows. For normalization, 1 million high-quality reads, each with a distinct molecular identifier, were randomly selected from each sample. Reads with shared molecular identifiers were discarded instead of being binned into consensus sequences. MiTCR, with a Q25 quality threshold and the strictest error-elimination algorithm, was used for CDR3 identification, clonotype clustering and error correction. Lower-bound total TCR beta diversity was estimated with a nonparametric unseen species model using Euler transformation. TCRdb cleaned the public reads at Q25 with fastp, built clones with MiXCR and kept in-frame beta chains. Every CDR3 protein is listed once, alongside the most common genes and DNA of its rows. TCRdb assigned the V and J calls; the authors' analysis was not used. In all, the sample holds 1.5 million to 2 million distinct CDR3 sequences, and 28% of those were seen once. Over 7% of the sample is held by the ten biggest clonotypes.

Systemically healthy Caucasian individuals from Russia, roughly 40 in total and aged roughly 6 to 100 years, were included as donors. Each donor gave about 9.7 milliliters of peripheral blood, drawn into EDTA-treated Vacutainer tubes. Ficoll-Paque density-gradient centrifugation was used to isolate PBMCs, with at least 6.5 million per sample. Trizol reagent was used to extract total RNA from PBMCs, with at least 5 micrograms per sample. The percentages of naive CD45RAhigh/CD27high T cells were determined by flow cytometry on a PBMC aliquot from every donor. The origin of this receptor is a woman younger than 45 in good health. The sequencing sample was made of blood.

The bases read TGCAGCGTTAGACTAGCGGGGTTCTACGAGCAGTACCTC. It is translated as CSVRLAGFYEQYL. The chain is assembled from TRBV29-1 and TRBJ2-7; 11 nucleotides in the junction match TRBD2. The CDR3 has 13 residues if both end residues are counted. Just the 39-base CDR3 DNA is kept, in frame starting at base 1. Germline trimming amounts to 5 bases on V and 3 bases on J, with 3 as the count of junction bases outside the gene matches. Looking up the germline V gene yields CDR1 SQVTM and CDR2 ANQGSEA.